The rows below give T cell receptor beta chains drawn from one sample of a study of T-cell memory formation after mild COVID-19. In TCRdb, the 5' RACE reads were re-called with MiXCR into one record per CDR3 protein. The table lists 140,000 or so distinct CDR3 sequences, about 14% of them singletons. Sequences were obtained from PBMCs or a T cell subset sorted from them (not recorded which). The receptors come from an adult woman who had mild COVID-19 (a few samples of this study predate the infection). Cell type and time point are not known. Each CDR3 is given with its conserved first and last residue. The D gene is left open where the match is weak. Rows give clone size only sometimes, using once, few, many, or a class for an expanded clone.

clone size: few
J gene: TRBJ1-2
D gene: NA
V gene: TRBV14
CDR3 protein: CASSQDDHGPSYNYGYTF
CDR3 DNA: TGTGCCAGCAGCCAAGATGATCACGGGCCGTCTTATAACTATGGCTACACCTTC

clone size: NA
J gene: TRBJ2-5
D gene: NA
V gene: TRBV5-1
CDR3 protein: CASSTSETQYF
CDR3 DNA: TGCGCCAGCAGTACTTCAGAGACCCAGTACTTC

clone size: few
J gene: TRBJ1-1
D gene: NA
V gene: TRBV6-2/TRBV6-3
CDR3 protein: CASSWAENTEAFF
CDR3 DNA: TGTGCCAGCAGTTGGGCAGAGAACACTGAAGCTTTCTTT

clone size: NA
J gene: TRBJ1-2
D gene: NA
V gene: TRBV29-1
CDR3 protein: CSVGGGFDGYTF
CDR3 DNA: TGCAGCGTTGGGGGGGGATTTGATGGCTACACCTTC

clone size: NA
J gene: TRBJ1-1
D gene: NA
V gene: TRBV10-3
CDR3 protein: CAISEWLTTEAFF
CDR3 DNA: TGTGCCATCAGTGAATGGCTTACCACTGAAGCTTTCTTT

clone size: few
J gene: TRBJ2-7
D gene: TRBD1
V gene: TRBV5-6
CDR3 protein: CASSPGTGSDEQYF
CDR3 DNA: TGTGCCAGCAGCCCCGGGACAGGGTCAGACGAGCAGTACTTC

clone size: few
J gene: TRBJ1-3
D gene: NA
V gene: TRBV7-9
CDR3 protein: CASIREGGSGNTIYF
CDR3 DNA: TGTGCCAGCATCAGGGAGGGAGGCTCTGGAAACACCATATATTTT

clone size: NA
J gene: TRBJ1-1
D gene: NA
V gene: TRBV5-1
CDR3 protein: CASSFTSSAWNTEAFF
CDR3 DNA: TGCGCCAGCAGCTTCACATCCTCAGCTTGGAACACTGAAGCTTTCTTT

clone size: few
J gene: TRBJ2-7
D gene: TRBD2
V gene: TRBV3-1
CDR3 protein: CASSQGLWTSGPYEQYF
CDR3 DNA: TGTGCCAGCAGCCAGGGGCTCTGGACTAGCGGACCCTACGAGCAGTACTTC

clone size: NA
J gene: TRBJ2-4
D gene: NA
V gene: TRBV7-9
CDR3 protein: CASTDGLAKNIQYF
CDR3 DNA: TGTGCCAGCACCGACGGACTAGCCAAAAACATTCAGTACTTC

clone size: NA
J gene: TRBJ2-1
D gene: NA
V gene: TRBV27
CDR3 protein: CASSSTPWGYNEQFF
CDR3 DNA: TGTGCCAGCAGTTCAACTCCCTGGGGCTACAATGAGCAGTTCTTC

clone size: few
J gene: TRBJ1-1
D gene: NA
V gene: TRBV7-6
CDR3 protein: CASSLRTDWGTEAFF
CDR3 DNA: TGTGCCAGCAGCCTTCGGACAGACTGGGGGACTGAAGCTTTCTTT

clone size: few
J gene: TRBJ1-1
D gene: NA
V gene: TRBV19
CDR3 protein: CASSTRRTPNTEAFF
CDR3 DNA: TGTGCCAGTAGTACCAGACGGACCCCGAACACTGAAGCTTTCTTT

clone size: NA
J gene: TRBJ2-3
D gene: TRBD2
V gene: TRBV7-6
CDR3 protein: CASSLSSSGRGTDTQYF
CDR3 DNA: TGTGCCAGCAGCTTATCGTCTAGCGGGAGAGGCACAGATACGCAGTATTTT

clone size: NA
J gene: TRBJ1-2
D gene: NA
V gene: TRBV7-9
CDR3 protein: CASSPRVSLFNYGYTF
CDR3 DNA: TGTGCCAGCAGCCCAAGGGTTTCCCTCTTTAACTATGGCTACACCTTC

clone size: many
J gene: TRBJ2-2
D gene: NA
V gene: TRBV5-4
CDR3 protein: CASSLGGTGELFF
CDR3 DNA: TGTGCCAGCAGCTTGGGGGGCACCGGGGAGCTGTTTTTT

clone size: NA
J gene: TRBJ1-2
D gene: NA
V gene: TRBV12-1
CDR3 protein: CASLSRSPSNYGYTF
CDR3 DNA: TGTGCCAGCTTGTCCAGGTCCCCGTCTAACTATGGCTACACCTTC

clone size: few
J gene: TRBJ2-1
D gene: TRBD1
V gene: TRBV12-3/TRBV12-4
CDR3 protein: CASRRDSTHNEQFF
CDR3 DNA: TGTGCCAGCCGCCGGGACAGTACACACAATGAGCAGTTCTTC

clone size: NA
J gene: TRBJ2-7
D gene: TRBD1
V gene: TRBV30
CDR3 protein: CAWTQGASYEQYF
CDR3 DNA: TGTGCCTGGACACAGGGGGCCTCCTACGAGCAGTACTTC

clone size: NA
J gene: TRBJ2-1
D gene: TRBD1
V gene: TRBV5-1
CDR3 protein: CASSPGTGDDEQFF
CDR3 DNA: TGCGCCAGCAGCCCCGGGACAGGAGACGATGAGCAGTTCTTC

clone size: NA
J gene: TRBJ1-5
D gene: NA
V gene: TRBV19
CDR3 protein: CASQGETYSNQPQHF
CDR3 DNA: TGTGCCTCCCAGGGAGAAACTTATAGCAATCAGCCCCAGCATTTT

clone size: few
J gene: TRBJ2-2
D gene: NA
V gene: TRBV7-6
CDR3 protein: CASSLAAGGDTGELFF
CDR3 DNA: TGTGCCAGCAGCTTGGCCGCAGGGGGGGACACCGGGGAGCTGTTTTTT

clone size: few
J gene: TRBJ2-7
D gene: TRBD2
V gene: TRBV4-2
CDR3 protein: CASSLSPSGSYEQYF
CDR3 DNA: TGTGCCAGCAGCCTGTCCCCTAGCGGGAGCTACGAGCAGTACTTC

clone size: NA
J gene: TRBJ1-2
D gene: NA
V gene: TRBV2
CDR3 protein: CASDAGGTNYGYTF
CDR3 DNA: TGTGCCAGCGACGCTGGTGGGACTAACTATGGCTACACCTTC

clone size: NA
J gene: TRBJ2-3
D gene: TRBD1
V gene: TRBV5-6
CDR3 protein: CASSYGTGGSTDTQYF
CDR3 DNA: TGTGCCAGCAGTTACGGGACAGGAGGGAGTACAGATACGCAGTATTTT

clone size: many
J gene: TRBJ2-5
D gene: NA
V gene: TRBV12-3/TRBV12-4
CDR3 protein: CASRGETQYF
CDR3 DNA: TGTGCCAGCAGGGGAGAGACCCAGTACTTC

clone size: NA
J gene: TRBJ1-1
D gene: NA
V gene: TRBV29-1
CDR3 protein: CSVENRDRTEAFF
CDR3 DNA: TGCAGCGTTGAAAACAGGGATAGAACTGAAGCTTTCTTT

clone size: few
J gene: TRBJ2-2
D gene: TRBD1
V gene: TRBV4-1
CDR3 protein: CASSQDRGTGVTGELFF
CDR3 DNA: TGCGCCAGCAGCCAAGATCGGGGGACAGGGGTGACCGGGGAGCTGTTTTTT

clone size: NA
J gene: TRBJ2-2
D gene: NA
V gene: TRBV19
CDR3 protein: CASSTGLTGELFF
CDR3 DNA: TGTGCCAGTAGTACAGGGTTGACCGGGGAGCTGTTTTTT

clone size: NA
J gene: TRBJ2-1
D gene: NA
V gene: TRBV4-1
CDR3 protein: CASSQTFTGTDYNEQFF
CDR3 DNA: TGCGCCAGCAGCCAGACCTTTACAGGGACCGACTACAATGAGCAGTTCTTC

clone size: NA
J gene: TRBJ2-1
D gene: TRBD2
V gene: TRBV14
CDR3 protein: CASSQREGLAHNEQFF
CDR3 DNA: TGTGCCAGCAGCCAAAGGGAGGGACTAGCACACAATGAGCAGTTCTTC

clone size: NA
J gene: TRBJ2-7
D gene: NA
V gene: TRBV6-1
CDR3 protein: CASRRISALLGEQYF
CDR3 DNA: TGTGCCAGCAGGAGGATAAGTGCCCTCCTTGGCGAGCAGTACTTC

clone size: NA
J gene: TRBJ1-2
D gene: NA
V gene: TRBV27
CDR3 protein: CASSLGTSYGYTF
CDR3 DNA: TGTGCCAGCAGTCTAGGGACAAGCTATGGCTACACCTTC

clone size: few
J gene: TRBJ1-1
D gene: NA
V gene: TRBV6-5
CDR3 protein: CASRSRGGLVTEAFF
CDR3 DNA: TGTGCCAGCAGGTCTCGGGGGGGTCTTGTCACTGAAGCTTTCTTT

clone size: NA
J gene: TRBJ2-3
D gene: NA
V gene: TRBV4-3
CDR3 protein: CASSQVRLEGEVTDTQYF
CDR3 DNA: TGCGCCAGCAGCCAAGTTCGGCTCGAGGGGGAGGTAACAGATACGCAGTATTTT

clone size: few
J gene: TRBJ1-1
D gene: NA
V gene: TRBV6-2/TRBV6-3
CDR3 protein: CASSSERYHPNTEAFF
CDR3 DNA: TGTGCCAGCAGTTCAGAAAGGTACCATCCGAACACTGAAGCTTTCTTT

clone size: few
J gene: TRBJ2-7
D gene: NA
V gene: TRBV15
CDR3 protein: CATSLSRGYEQYF
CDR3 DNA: TGTGCCACCAGCTTAAGCAGGGGCTACGAGCAGTACTTC

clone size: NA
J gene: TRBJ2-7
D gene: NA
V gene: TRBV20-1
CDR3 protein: CSATSDKTYEQYF
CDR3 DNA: TGCAGTGCTACTTCGGACAAGACCTACGAGCAGTACTTC

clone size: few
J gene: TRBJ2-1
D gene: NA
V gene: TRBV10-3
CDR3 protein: CAISVGGVLNNEQFF
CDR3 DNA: TGTGCCATCAGTGTCGGCGGAGTTTTGAACAATGAGCAGTTCTTC

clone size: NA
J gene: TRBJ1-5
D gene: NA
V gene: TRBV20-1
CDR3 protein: CSARDPFQANQPQHF
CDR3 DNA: TGCAGTGCTAGAGATCCATTTCAAGCTAATCAGCCCCAGCATTTT

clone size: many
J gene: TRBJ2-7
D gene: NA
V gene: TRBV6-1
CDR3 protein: CASSEFTASPLLGQYF
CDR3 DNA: TGTGCCAGCAGTGAATTTACGGCCAGCCCATTACTCGGGCAGTACTTC

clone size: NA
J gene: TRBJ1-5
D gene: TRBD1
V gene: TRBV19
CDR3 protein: CASASYRGPNQPQHF
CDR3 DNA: TGTGCCAGCGCATCCTACAGGGGGCCCAATCAGCCCCAGCATTTT

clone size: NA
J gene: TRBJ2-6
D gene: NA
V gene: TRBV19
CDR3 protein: CASSIRPSGANVLTF
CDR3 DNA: TGTGCCAGTAGTATACGACCGTCTGGGGCCAACGTCCTGACTTTC

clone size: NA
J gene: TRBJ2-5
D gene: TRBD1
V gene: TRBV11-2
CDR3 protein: CASSLGPTGDEETQYF
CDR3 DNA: TGTGCCAGCAGCTTAGGCCCGACAGGGGACGAGGAGACCCAGTACTTC

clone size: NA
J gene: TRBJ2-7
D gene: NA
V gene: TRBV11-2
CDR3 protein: CASSFGVGEYEQYF
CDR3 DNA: TGTGCCAGCAGCTTCGGAGTGGGGGAATACGAGCAGTACTTC

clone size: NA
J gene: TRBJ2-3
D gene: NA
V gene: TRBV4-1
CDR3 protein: CASSQSSGRTDTQYF
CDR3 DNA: TGCGCCAGCAGCCAATCGAGCGGGCGGACAGATACGCAGTATTTT

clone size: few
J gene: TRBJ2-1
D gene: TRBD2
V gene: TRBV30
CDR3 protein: CAWSTVAGSYNEQFF
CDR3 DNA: TGTGCCTGGAGTACCGTAGCGGGCTCCTACAATGAGCAGTTCTTC

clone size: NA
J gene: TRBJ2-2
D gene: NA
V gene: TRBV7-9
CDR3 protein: CASSLQLIGELFF
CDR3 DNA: TGTGCCAGCAGCTTACAATTGATCGGGGAGCTGTTTTTT

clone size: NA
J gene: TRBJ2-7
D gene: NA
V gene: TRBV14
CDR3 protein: CASSPFSSLAEQYF
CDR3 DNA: TGTGCCAGCAGCCCTTTCAGCTCTCTGGCCGAGCAGTACTTC

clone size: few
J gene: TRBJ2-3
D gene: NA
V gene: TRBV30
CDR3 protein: CAWRTGVSTDTQYF
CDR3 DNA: TGTGCCTGGAGGACGGGAGTGAGCACAGATACGCAGTATTTT

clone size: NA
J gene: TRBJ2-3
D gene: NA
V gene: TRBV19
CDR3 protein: CASTPAASGTDTQYF
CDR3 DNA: TGTGCCAGTACCCCTGCGGCGTCCGGCACAGATACGCAGTATTTT